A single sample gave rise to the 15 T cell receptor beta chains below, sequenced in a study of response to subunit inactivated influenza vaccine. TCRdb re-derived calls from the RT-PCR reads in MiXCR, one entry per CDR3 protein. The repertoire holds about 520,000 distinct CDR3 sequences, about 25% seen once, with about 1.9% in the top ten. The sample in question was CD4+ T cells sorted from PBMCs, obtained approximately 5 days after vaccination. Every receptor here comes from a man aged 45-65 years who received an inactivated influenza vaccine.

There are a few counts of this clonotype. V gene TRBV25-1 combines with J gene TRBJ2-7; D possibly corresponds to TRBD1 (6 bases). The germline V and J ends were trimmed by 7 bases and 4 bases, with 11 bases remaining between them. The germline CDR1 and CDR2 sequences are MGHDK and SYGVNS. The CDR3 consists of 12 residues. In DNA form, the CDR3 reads TGTGCCAGCATCGGCAGGGGTTACGAGCAGTACTTC. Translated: CASIGRGYEQYF.

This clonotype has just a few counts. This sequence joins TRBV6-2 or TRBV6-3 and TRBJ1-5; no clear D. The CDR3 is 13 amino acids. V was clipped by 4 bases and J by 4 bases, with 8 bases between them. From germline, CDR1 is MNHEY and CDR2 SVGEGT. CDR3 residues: CASSSRPNQPQHF. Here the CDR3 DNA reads TGTGCCAGCAGTTCGCGACCAAATCAGCCCCAGCATTTT.

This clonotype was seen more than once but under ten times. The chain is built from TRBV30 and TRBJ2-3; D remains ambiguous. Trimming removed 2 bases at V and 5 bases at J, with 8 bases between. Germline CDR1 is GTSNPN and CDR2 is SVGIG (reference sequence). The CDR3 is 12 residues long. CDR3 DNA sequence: TGTGCCTGGAGTCGCCAACTAGATACGCAGTATTTT. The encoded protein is CAWSRQLDTQYF.

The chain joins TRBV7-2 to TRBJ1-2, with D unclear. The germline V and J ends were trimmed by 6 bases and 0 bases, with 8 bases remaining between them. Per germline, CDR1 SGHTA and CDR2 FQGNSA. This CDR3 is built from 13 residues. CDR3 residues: CASSTAPNYGYTF. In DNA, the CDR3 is TGTGCCAGCAGTACGGCCCCTAACTATGGCTACACCTTC.

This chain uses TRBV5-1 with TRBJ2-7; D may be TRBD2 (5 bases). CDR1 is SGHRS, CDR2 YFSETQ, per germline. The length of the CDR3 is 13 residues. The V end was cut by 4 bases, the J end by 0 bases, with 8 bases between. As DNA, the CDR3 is TGCGCCAGCAGCAAGAGCGGCTCCTACGAGCAGTACTTC. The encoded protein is CASSKSGSYEQYF.

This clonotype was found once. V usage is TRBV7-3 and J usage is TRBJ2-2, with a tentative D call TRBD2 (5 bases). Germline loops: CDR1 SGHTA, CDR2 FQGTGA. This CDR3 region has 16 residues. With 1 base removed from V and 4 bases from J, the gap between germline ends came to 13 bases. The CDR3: CASSLRSEGSTGELFF. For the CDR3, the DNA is TGTGCCAGCAGCTTAAGATCCGAGGGATCCACCGGGGAGCTGTTTTTT.

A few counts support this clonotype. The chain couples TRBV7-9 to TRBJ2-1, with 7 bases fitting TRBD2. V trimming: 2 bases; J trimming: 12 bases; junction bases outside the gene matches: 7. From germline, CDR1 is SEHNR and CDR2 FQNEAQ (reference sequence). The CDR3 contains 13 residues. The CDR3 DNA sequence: TGTGCCAGCAGCTTAAGGACTAGGGACGCGCAGTTCTTC. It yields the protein CASSLRTRDAQFF.

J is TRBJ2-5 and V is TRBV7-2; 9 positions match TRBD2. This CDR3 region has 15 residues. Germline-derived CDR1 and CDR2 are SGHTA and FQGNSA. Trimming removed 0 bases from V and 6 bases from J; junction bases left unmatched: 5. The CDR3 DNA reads TGTGCCAGCAGCTTAGCTGGGGCGGGGGGGCAGACCCAGTACTTC. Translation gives CASSLAGAGGQTQYF.

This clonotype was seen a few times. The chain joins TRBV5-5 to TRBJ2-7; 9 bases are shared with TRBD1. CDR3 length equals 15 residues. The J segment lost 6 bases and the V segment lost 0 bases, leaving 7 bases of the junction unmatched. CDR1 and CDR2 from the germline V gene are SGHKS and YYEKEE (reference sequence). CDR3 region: CASSLDTGGLGEQYF. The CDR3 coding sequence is TGTGCCAGCAGCTTGGATACAGGGGGCTTAGGCGAGCAGTACTTC.

For the CDR3, the DNA is TGTGCCAGCACCCTCAGGAGTTCCTATGGCTACACCTTC. Translating gives CASTLRSSYGYTF. This chain connects TRBV5-4 to TRBJ1-2; D is undetermined. The CDR3 is 13 residues long. V dropped 6 bases and J dropped 4 bases, with 13 bases sitting between them. Germline V lookup: CDR1 SGHNT, CDR2 YYREEE (reference sequence).

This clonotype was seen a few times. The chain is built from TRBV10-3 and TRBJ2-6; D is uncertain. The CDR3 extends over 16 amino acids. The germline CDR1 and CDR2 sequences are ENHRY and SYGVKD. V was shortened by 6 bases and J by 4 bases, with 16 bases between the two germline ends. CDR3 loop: CAIRGTDSAGANVLTF. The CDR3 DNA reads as TGTGCCATCAGGGGCACCGACTCCGCCGGGGCCAACGTCCTGACTTTC.

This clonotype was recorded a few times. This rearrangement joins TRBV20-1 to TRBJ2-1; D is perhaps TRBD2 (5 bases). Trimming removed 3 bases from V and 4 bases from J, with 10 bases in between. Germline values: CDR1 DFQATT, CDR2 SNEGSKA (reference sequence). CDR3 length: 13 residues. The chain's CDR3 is CSARTNPYNEQFF. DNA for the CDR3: TGCAGTGCTAGGACTAACCCTTACAATGAGCAGTTCTTC.

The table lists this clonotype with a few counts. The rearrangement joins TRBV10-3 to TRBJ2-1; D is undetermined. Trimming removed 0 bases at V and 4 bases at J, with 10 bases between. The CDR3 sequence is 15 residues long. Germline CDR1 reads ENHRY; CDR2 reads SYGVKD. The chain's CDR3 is CAISESGGEYNEQFF. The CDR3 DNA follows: TGTGCCATCAGTGAGTCGGGCGGTGAGTACAATGAGCAGTTCTTC.

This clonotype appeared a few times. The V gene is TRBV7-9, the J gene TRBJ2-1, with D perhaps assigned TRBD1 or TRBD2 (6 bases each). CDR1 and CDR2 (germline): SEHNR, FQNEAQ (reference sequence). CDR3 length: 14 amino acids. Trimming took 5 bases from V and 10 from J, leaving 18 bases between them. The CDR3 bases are TGTGCCAGCAGCCCGTACGGGGGCCGGGAGGAGCAGTTCTTC. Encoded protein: CASSPYGGREEQFF.

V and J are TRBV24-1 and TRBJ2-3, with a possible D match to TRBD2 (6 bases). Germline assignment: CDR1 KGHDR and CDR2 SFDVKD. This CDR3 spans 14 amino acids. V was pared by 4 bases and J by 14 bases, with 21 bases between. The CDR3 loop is CATSETSREHRRYF. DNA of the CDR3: TGTGCCACCAGTGAAACATCCCGGGAGCACCGGCGGTATTTT.